This T cell receptor beta chain was sequenced during a study of CD8+ T cells in alopecia areata. Study details: The drug, oral tofacitinib, was given to treated patients at 5 to 10 mg twice daily.

Germline values: CDR1 SGHVS, CDR2 FQNEAQ. Trimming removed 5 bases from V and 0 bases from J; junction bases left unmatched: 4. CDR3 length: 14 amino acids. Extraction of RNA preceded its reverse transcription into cDNA, which served as the sequencing template. The table came from immunoSEQ multiplex PCR; TCRdb's copy has only in-frame clones and leaves some out. The top ten clones hold around 24% of a sample with about 76,000 clones, approximately 70% of them seen once. Documented treatment: oral pan-JAK inhibitor, 5-10 mg twice daily. This clone was picked up a small number of times. Its antigen is currently unknown. The study's findings and limits: Persistence in scalp and blood during tofacitinib was observed for many expanded lesional clones. Lesional scalp, notably in alopecia totalis/universalis, had clonality above that of normal scalp.

The chain combines TRBV7-8 with TRBJ2-7; 7 bases fit TRBD1. The specimen was CD8+ T cells sorted from blood, collected at week 24, from a patient treated with tofacitinib. This TCR was sampled from a human donor with alopecia areata. The CDR3 region is CASSLRDSSYEQYF. As DNA, the CDR3 is TGTGCCAGCAGCCTACGGGACAGCTCCTACGAGCAGTACTTC.